The next 12 T cell receptor beta chains were all read from a single sample in a study of blood T cell repertoires in COVID-19. Assay: immunoSEQ multiplex PCR; the TCRdb copy retains only in-frame clones and omits some. The data show 180,000 or so clones, with roughly 86% seen just once and around 2.5% held by the top ten. Sequences were obtained from peripheral blood. These receptors were obtained from a man between 40 and 49 years old with active or convalescent COVID-19.

The V call is TRBV6-5, the J call TRBJ1-6, with D perhaps TRBD1 (6 bases). V gave up 10 bases and J gave up 7 bases, with 17 bases separating them. The germline gives CDR1 MNHEY, CDR2 SVGAGI. This CDR3 is built from 14 residues. CDR3 sequence: CATNDRWANSPLHF. As DNA, the CDR3 is TGTGCCACCAACGACAGGTGGGCAAATTCACCCCTCCACTTT.

The V and J genes are TRBV6-2 or TRBV6-3 and TRBJ2-1; 10 nucleotides agree with TRBD2. The CDR3 contains 16 residues. The ends lost 3 bases at V and 6 bases at J; junction bases unmatched: 8. Germline-derived CDR1 and CDR2 are MNHEY and SVGEGT. The CDR3 region is CASSYRGLAAGNEQFF. CDR3 coding DNA: TGTGCCAGCAGTTATCGAGGACTAGCGGCTGGCAATGAGCAGTTCTTC.

This chain joins TRBV10-2 and TRBJ2-7; possible D gene TRBD2, 5 bases. From germline, CDR1 is WSHSY and CDR2 SAAADI. The CDR3 has 15 residues. V was shortened by 2 bases and J by 3 bases, with 14 bases between the two germline ends. The CDR3 DNA reads as TGCGCCAGCAGTGAGGGGTCGGGATGGAACTACGAGCAGTACTTC. Protein sequence: CASSEGSGWNYEQYF.

This clone was detected only once. The rearrangement links TRBV6-9 to TRBJ1-1, with TRBD1 matching 9 bases. The V and J ends lost 7 bases and 5 bases, in that order; junction bases with no gene match: 14. From germline, CDR1 is MNHGY and CDR2 SVAAGI. CDR3 length: 16 amino acids. This CDR3 reads CASKLGNRGLGTEAFF. In DNA, the CDR3 is TGTGCCAGCAAGTTGGGGAACAGGGGGCTTGGGACTGAAGCTTTCTTT.

This sequence joins TRBV30 and TRBJ1-4; TRBD1 matches at 7 bases. Germline CDR1 is GTSNPN and CDR2 is SVGIG (reference sequence). Trimming removed 8 bases from V and 8 bases from J; junction bases left unmatched: 5. The CDR3 spans 11 residues. CDR3 in DNA: TGTGCCAGAAAGACAGGGGAAAAACTGTTTTTT. It translates to CARKTGEKLFF.

The J gene is TRBJ1-1, the V gene TRBV5-5, with D perhaps TRBD1 (5 bases). The CDR3 sequence is 13 residues long. V gave up 3 bases and J gave up 4 bases, with 10 bases separating them. CDR1 is SGHKS, CDR2 YYEKEE, per germline (reference sequence). In DNA form, the CDR3 reads TGTGCCAGCAGCTGGGGGGGGGTCACTGAAGCTTTCTTT. Its translation is CASSWGGVTEAFF.

The chain has TRBV4-2 and TRBJ1-3; weak D call: TRBD1 (5 bases). This CDR3 has 19 residues. The V end was cut by 0 bases, the J end by 0 bases, with 18 bases between. Germline CDR1 and CDR2: LGHNA and YNFKEQ. The CDR3 nucleotides are TGTGCCAGCAGCCAAGAACCTTTCGGGGGGATAAGCTCTGGAAACACCATATATTTT. Its translation: CASSQEPFGGISSGNTIYF.

The chain has TRBV5-6 and TRBJ1-4; D is ambiguous. The V end lost 0 bases, the J end lost 7 bases, and 13 bases lay between the germline ends. The CDR3 is made up of 15 amino acids. Germline-derived CDR1 and CDR2 are SGHDT and YYEEEE. The CDR3 protein is CASSLGNVRGEKLFF. Written as DNA, the CDR3 is TGTGCCAGCAGCTTGGGAAACGTTCGGGGTGAAAAACTGTTTTTT.

The chain employs TRBV15 and TRBJ2-5; D remains unclear. The V end was cut by 2 bases, the J end by 3 bases, with 13 bases between. The length of the CDR3 is 15 residues. Germline CDR1 is LNHNV and CDR2 is YYDKDF (reference sequence). The CDR3 spells CATSRLRGGKETQYF. CDR3 sequence (DNA): TGTGCCACCAGCAGATTACGCGGCGGAAAAGAGACCCAGTACTTC.

The chain has TRBV7-3 and TRBJ1-5; D remains ambiguous. The CDR3 loop spans 15 amino acids. Germline CDR1 SGHTA, CDR2 FQGTGA. Trimming took off 5 bases at V and 4 bases at J, with 15 bases between the two ends. As DNA, the CDR3 is TGTGCCAGCAGCCCTTACCCCGGGGTTAATCAGCCCCAGCATTTT. Protein product: CASSPYPGVNQPQHF. The full variable domain, completed using reference TRBV7-3 and TRBJ1-5, is GAGVSQTPSNKVTEKGKYVELRCDPISGHTALYWYRQSLGQGPEFLIYFQGTGAADDSGLPNDRFFAVRPEGSVSTLKIQRTERGDSAVYLCASSPYPGVNQPQHFGDGTRLSIL.

V is TRBV3-1 (or the pseudogene TRBV3-2) and J is TRBJ1-5, with 7 nucleotides matching TRBD1. V was clipped by 3 bases and J by 1 base; unmatched bases: 9. The CDR3 covers 17 residues. The germline V gene encodes CDR1 LGHDT and CDR2 YNNKEL (reference sequence). The CDR3 DNA is TGTGCCAGCAGCCACACCACAGGGGCGAAAAGCAATCAGCCCCAGCATTTT. This translates into CASSHTTGAKSNQPQHF.

The chain recombines TRBV7-2 with TRBJ1-1; 8 bases align to TRBD1. Germline V gives CDR1 SGHTA, CDR2 FQGNSA. This CDR3 region has 14 residues. With V trimmed by 5 bases and J by 3 bases, 5 bases remained unmatched. The CDR3 bases are TGTGCCAGCAGCCGTAACAGGGGGGACACTGAAGCTTTCTTT. Its protein is CASSRNRGDTEAFF.